What follows are 26 T cell receptor beta chains derived from one specimen sequenced in a study of beta chain features in type 1 diabetes. Study-wide points: Within each of all four CD4+ subsets, Type 1 diabetes patients had TCRB CDR3s that were moderately but significantly shorter.

These TCRs' antigens remain unknown. As every portion of the isolated RNA was reverse transcribed, the sequencing read expressed TCRB transcripts. Here immunoSEQ multiplex PCR was the method, and the copy in TCRdb shows in-frame clones only, minus some. The repertoire consists of approximately 150,000 clones, with 9% occurring once and the leading ten covering approximately 0.7%. The sample taken for sequencing was central memory CD4+ T cells from blood. Every receptor here comes from a man aged 30 to 39 with type 1 diabetes.

The V gene is TRBV28, the J gene TRBJ2-5; TRBD2 might be the D (6 bases). The length of the CDR3 is 15 residues. V was pared by 3 bases and J by 5 bases, with 16 bases between. CDR1 and CDR2 (germline): MDHEN, SYDVKM. The chain's CDR3 is CASSFLERGRETQYF. The CDR3 region has the DNA TGTGCCAGCAGTTTTTTAGAACGGGGGAGGGAGACCCAGTACTTC. The full variable domain, in which reference TRBV28 and TRBJ2-5 provide the parts outside the CDR3, is DVKVTQSSRYLVKRTGEKVFLECVQDMDHENMFWYRQDPGLGLRLIYFSYDVKMKEKGDIPEGYSVSREKKERFSLILESASTNQTSMYLCASSFLERGRETQYFGPGTRLLVL.

The genes are TRBV6-1 and TRBJ2-7, with a tentative D call TRBD1 (5 bases). The ends were cut back, 6 bases at V and 2 bases at J, with 11 bases in the middle. This CDR3 comprises 13 residues. Germline V lookup: CDR1 MNHNS, CDR2 SASEGT. CDR3 in DNA: TGTGCCAGCAGACGACAGCCGACCTACGAGCAGTACTTC. Protein sequence: CASRRQPTYEQYF.

This clone was observed a few times. The chain has TRBV7-9 and TRBJ1-1; TRBD1 matches at 9 bases. The ends lost 2 bases at V and 1 base at J; junction bases unmatched: 11. Germline assignment: CDR1 SEHNR and CDR2 FQNEAQ (reference sequence). The CDR3 covers 18 residues. Here the CDR3 DNA reads TGTGCCAGCAGCTTAAGGGGTGGACAGGGGAGGCGGAACACTGAAGCTTTCTTT. Its translation is CASSLRGGQGRRNTEAFF.

The gene calls are TRBV20-1 and TRBJ2-7; TRBD1 agrees at 8 bases. The V and J ends lost 6 bases and 6 bases, in that order; junction bases with no gene match: 4. This CDR3 is built from 11 residues. Germline V gene data show CDR1 as DFQATT and CDR2 as SNEGSKA (reference sequence). The CDR3 DNA is TGCAGTGCCACCAGGGGGCGCGAGCAGTACTTC. Amino acid sequence: CSATRGREQYF.

The V call is TRBV5-1, the J call TRBJ1-1; 12 nucleotides align to TRBD1. CDR3 length: 16 amino acids. V shed 0 bases and J 10 bases; nucleotides not matched to a gene: 10. Germline V gives CDR1 SGHRS, CDR2 YFSETQ. CDR3 in DNA: TGCGCCAGCAGCTTGGGTCAGGGACAGGGGGCGCTTGGAGCTTTCTTT. Translating it yields CASSLGQGQGALGAFF.

There are a few counts of this clone. This rearrangement joins TRBV5-1 to TRBJ2-2, with D possibly TRBD1 on 6 matching bases. Between the trimmed V and J ends, which lost 0 bases and 0 bases, there was a span of 9 bases. The CDR3 contains 16 residues. From germline, CDR1 is SGHRS and CDR2 YFSETQ. The CDR3 is CASSLVGTTNTGELFF. Here the CDR3 DNA reads TGCGCCAGCAGCTTGGTGGGGACAACGAACACCGGGGAGCTGTTTTTT.

In its sample, this clone was seen a few times. The chain recombines TRBV5-1 with TRBJ2-1; 9 nucleotides line up with TRBD2. CDR1 is SGHRS and CDR2 is YFSETQ in the germline V gene. The junction had 4 bases not matched to a gene; V was cut back by 1 base and J by 5 bases. CDR3 size: 15 residues. CDR3 in DNA: TGCGCCAGCAGCTTGAGGCTAGCGGGGCACAATGAGCAGTTCTTC. Amino acids: CASSLRLAGHNEQFF.

The chain employs TRBV4-1 and TRBJ1-1; D gene uncertain. Germline values: CDR1 MGHRA, CDR2 YSYEKL. The CDR3 runs to 14 residues. The ends were cut back, 3 bases at V and 0 bases at J, with 8 bases in the middle. The CDR3 bases are TGCGCCAGCAGCCACATAACGGTGAACACTGAAGCTTTCTTT. Amino acids: CASSHITVNTEAFF.

This clone was observed at least ten times. The chain recombines TRBV7-8 with TRBJ2-4, with D unclear. The CDR3 spans 10 residues. Germline CDR1 and CDR2: SGHVS and FQNEAQ. Trimming removed 8 bases from V and 9 bases from J, with 8 bases in between. CDR3 nucleotides: TGTGCCAGCGGGCTGGGCATTCAGTACTTC. This gives the protein CASGLGIQYF.

This clone was observed a handful of times. The chain joins TRBV7-6 to TRBJ2-1; 7 bases are shared with TRBD2. From germline, CDR1 is SGHVS and CDR2 FNYEAQ. The CDR3 is 16 amino acids. V shed 1 base and J 8 bases; nucleotides not matched to a gene: 11. CDR3 loop: CASSLGSVGAGYEQFF. CDR3 bases: TGTGCCAGCAGCTTAGGCTCGGTAGGAGCGGGATATGAGCAGTTCTTC.

The rearrangement joins TRBV18 to TRBJ1-2, with a weak D call TRBD1 (5 bases). V gave up 1 base and J gave up 2 bases, with 8 bases separating them. CDR3 length: 14 amino acids. Germline V CDR1 and CDR2: KGHSH, LQKENI. The CDR3 loop reads CASSPRGENYGYTF. CDR3 in DNA: TGTGCCAGCTCACCACGGGGGGAAAACTATGGCTACACCTTC.

V gene TRBV9 combines with J gene TRBJ2-2; no definite D call. V was shortened by 0 bases and J by 0 bases, with 15 bases between the two germline ends. Germline V gene lookup returns CDR1 SGDLS and CDR2 YYNGEE. This CDR3 comprises 18 residues. The CDR3 is CASSVAAVLTSNTGELFF. The CDR3 DNA sequence: TGTGCCAGCAGCGTAGCCGCGGTACTAACATCGAACACCGGGGAGCTGTTTTTT.

The V gene is TRBV29-1, the J gene TRBJ1-4; 7 nucleotides line up with TRBD1. Trimming took 5 bases from V and 6 from J; bases not matched to a gene: 6. The CDR3 length is 13 residues. Germline CDR1 reads SQVTM; CDR2 reads ANQGSEA. This chain's CDR3 is CSVKDRTHEKLFF. CDR3 nucleotides: TGCAGCGTTAAGGACAGGACCCATGAAAAACTGTTTTTT.

The chain couples TRBV29-1 to TRBJ1-1; TRBD1 agrees at 11 bases. Germline CDR1 SQVTM, CDR2 ANQGSEA. V dropped 4 bases and J dropped 4; count of bases not matched to a gene: 5. This CDR3 spans 14 amino acids. CDR3 amino acids: CSVVDRGLTTEAFF. In DNA form, the CDR3 reads TGCAGCGTTGTGGACAGGGGGCTGACCACTGAAGCTTTCTTT.

This clone was seen a handful of times. CDR3 residues: CAIGGGDSPLHF. As DNA, the CDR3 is TGTGCCATCGGGGGAGGGGATTCACCCCTCCACTTT. The V and J genes are TRBV10-3 and TRBJ1-6; tentatively, D is TRBD1 (5 bases). From germline, CDR1 is ENHRY and CDR2 SYGVKD. With 8 bases removed from V and 8 bases from J, the gap between germline ends came to 10 bases. The CDR3 is 12 amino acids.

In this sample, this clone turned up a few times. The rearrangement links TRBV6-6 to TRBJ2-1, with TRBD2 identical over 11 bases. CDR3 length: 14 residues. V lost 6 bases and J lost 5; bases outside the gene matches: 3. Germline CDR1 MNHNY, CDR2 SVGAGI (reference sequence). The CDR3 DNA follows: TGTGCCAGCAGCCTAGCGGGGGGCCACAATGAGCAGTTCTTC. As protein: CASSLAGGHNEQFF.

CDR3 nucleotide sequence: TGCGCCAGCAGCCTGGACAGCAGCTCCTACGAGCAGTACTTC. This gives the protein CASSLDSSSYEQYF. The genes are TRBV5-1 and TRBJ2-7; D possibly corresponds to TRBD1 (6 bases). This CDR3 contains 14 residues. V was pared by 4 bases and J by 0 bases, with 11 bases between. CDR1 SGHRS and CDR2 YFSETQ come from the germline V gene.

The J gene is TRBJ1-1, the V gene TRBV11-1, with unresolved D. This CDR3 region has 11 residues. V lost 5 bases and J 10 bases, leaving 11 bases between the germline ends. The germline V gene has CDR1 SGHAT and CDR2 FQDESV (reference sequence). The DNA for the CDR3 is TGTGCCAGCAGCACCCGAGAGGTAGCTTTCTTT. The encoded protein is CASSTREVAFF.

The V gene is TRBV6-6, the J gene TRBJ2-7; 11 positions agree with TRBD1. Germline loops: CDR1 MNHNY, CDR2 SVGAGI (reference sequence). CDR3 size: 14 residues. The junction had 5 bases not matched to a gene; V was cut back by 5 bases and J by 5 bases. CDR3 in DNA: TGTGCCAGCAGTCCCGGGACAGGGGGGGACGAGCAGTACTTC. Residues: CASSPGTGGDEQYF.

The V gene is TRBV9, the J gene TRBJ2-1, with TRBD1 matching 8 bases. CDR3 length: 15 residues. From germline, CDR1 is SGDLS and CDR2 YYNGEE. V lost 4 bases and J lost 8; bases outside the gene matches: 11. The chain's CDR3 is CASSRDSGTGHEQFF. The CDR3 DNA is TGTGCCAGCAGCCGGGATTCCGGGACAGGCCATGAGCAGTTCTTC.

V and J are TRBV7-8 and TRBJ2-2; 9 nucleotides align to TRBD1. The CDR3 loop spans 15 amino acids. V trimming: 5 bases; J trimming: 5 bases; junction bases outside the gene matches: 6. The germline CDR1 and CDR2 sequences are SGHVS and FQNEAQ. As DNA, the CDR3 is TGTGCCAGCAGCCCTGGGACAGGGATTACCGGGGAGCTGTTTTTT. Its protein is CASSPGTGITGELFF.

V gene TRBV15 combines with J gene TRBJ2-2, with D possibly TRBD1 on 5 matching bases. Trimming shortened V by 0 bases and J by 1 base, and 9 bases separated the two germline ends. Germline V gene data show CDR1 as LNHNV and CDR2 as YYDKDF (reference sequence). This CDR3 comprises 16 residues. The CDR3, as DNA: TGTGCCACCAGCAGAGATCGCCAGGGGAACACCGGGGAGCTGTTTTTT. Translating it yields CATSRDRQGNTGELFF.

This sequence joins TRBV7-2 and TRBJ2-3; D gene unclear. The CDR3 consists of 13 residues. From germline, CDR1 is SGHTA and CDR2 FQGNSA. Between the trimmed V and J ends, which lost 2 bases and 7 bases, there was a span of 10 bases. The CDR3 sequence: CASSLLYQNTQYF. For the CDR3, the DNA is TGTGCCAGCAGCTTACTTTATCAGAATACGCAGTATTTT.

This clone showed up just a few times. The chain uses TRBV28 and TRBJ2-3; D may be TRBD2 (7 bases). Germline V gene data show CDR1 as MDHEN and CDR2 as SYDVKM. The CDR3 extends over 11 amino acids. V shed 8 bases and J shed 7 bases, with 10 bases lying between them. The CDR3 coding sequence is TGTGCCAGCGGGGGGGCCTATACGCAGTATTTT. Amino acids: CASGGAYTQYF.

This clone was seen repeatedly, ten times or more. The chain is built from TRBV7-3 and TRBJ2-1; 9 nucleotides agree with TRBD2. V shed 7 bases, J shed 8 bases, and the junction held 15 bases outside the gene matches. The V gene's germline CDR1 is SGHTA and CDR2 FQGTGA. The CDR3 covers 16 residues. The chain's CDR3 is CASTPGGAGGLHEQFF. The CDR3 DNA reads TGTGCCAGCACCCCAGGAGGGGCGGGGGGGCTCCATGAGCAGTTCTTC.

This clone was found a few times. The gene calls are TRBV28 and TRBJ2-5, with a possible D match to TRBD1 (6 bases). The germline gives CDR1 MDHEN, CDR2 SYDVKM. V dropped 6 bases and J dropped 1 base, with 12 bases sitting between them. The CDR3 contains 14 residues. CDR3 sequence reads: CASSPGQFQETQYF. For the CDR3, the DNA is TGTGCCAGCAGCCCAGGACAGTTCCAAGAGACCCAGTACTTC.